This TCR beta chain was retrieved from a study of regulatory dendritic cells for organ transplantation. Broader study findings: Mature dendritic cells appeared to drive more memory CD8+ clonal expansion than regulatory ones. Naive CD4+ and CD8+ repertoires were highly diverse; memory CD8+ was most oligoclonal.

The protocol was immunoSEQ multiplex PCR, while the TCRdb copy is restricted to in-frame clones and leaves out a portion. The sample has some 40,000 clones, 85% to 95% seen once. Memory T cells were CD45RO+, naive were CD45RA+, sorted by FACS. The CDR3 is 13 amino acids. The V gene's germline CDR1 is MNHEY and CDR2 SMNVEV (reference sequence). The V and J ends lost 3 bases and 0 bases respectively, with 6 bases between them. To note about this clone: The antigen remains undetermined.

Sequencing used naive CD8+ T cells from blood. The subset: CD45RA+ naive T cells. The TCR sequence derives from a human donor in good health. This chain uses TRBV27 with TRBJ2-7; D gene uncertain. CDR3 coding DNA: TGTGCCAGCAGTTTTGTCAGCTCCTACGAGCAGTACTTC. Protein product: CASSFVSSYEQYF.